This TCR beta chain stems from a study of Tregs in tolerant kidney transplant recipients. Turning to the study itself: The nonmyeloablative bone marrow transplants came from related graft donors, with transient mixed chimerism. Points from the study as a whole: In tolerant patients, donor-specific Tregs outgrew total Tregs, suggesting antigen-driven expansion. Activated donor B cell expansion appeared to reveal the most relevant donor-specific TCRbeta repertoire.

Germline CDR1 MNHEY, CDR2 SVGAGI. V was pared by 2 bases and J by 8 bases, with 11 bases of the junction left unmatched. The CDR3 runs 16 residues. Assay: immunoSEQ multiplex PCR; the TCRdb copy retains only in-frame clones and omits some. The sample includes around 78,000 clones, about 91% of them seen just once. A note on this clone: The target antigen is unknown.

The source is a human donor who received a combined kidney and bone marrow transplant. The J gene is TRBJ2-1, the V gene TRBV6-5; 8 bases agree with TRBD2. Sequencing used Tregs from blood, obtained before the transplant. The DNA for the CDR3 is TGTGCCAGCAGTTACGTCCTGTCAGCGGGAGCGCATGAGCAGTTCTTC. The encoded protein is CASSYVLSAGAHEQFF.